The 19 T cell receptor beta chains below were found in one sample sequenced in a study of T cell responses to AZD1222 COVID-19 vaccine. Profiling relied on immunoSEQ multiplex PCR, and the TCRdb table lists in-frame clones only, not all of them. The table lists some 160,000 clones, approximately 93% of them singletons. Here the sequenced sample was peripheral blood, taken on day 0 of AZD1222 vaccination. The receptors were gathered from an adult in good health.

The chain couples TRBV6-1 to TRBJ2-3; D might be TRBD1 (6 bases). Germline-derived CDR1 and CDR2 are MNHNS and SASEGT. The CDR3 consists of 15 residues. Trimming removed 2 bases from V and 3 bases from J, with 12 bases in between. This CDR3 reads CASSEWSQGTDTQYF. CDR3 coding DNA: TGTGCCAGCAGTGAATGGTCACAGGGAACAGATACGCAGTATTTT.

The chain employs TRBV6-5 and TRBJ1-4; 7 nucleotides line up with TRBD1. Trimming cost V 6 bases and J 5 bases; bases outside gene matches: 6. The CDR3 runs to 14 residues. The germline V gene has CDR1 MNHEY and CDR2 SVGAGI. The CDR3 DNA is TGTGCCAGCAGAGCAGGGGGGATAAATGAAAAACTGTTTTTT. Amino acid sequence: CASRAGGINEKLFF.

The CDR3 DNA reads as TGTGCCAGCAGCTTATTGGCGAGCGGGGGGGCCACCAACACAGATACGCAGTATTTT. Its protein product is CASSLLASGGATNTDTQYF. The rearrangement uses TRBV7-3 and TRBJ2-3; TRBD2 agrees at 10 bases. The CDR3 spans 19 residues. The germline gives CDR1 SGHTA, CDR2 FQGTGA. The ends lost 2 bases at V and 2 bases at J; junction bases unmatched: 13.

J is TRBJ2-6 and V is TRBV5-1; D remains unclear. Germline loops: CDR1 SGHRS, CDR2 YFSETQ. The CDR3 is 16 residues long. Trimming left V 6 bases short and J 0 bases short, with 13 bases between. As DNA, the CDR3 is TGCGCCAGCACCGCTCCGGAGTTCTCTGGGGCCAACGTCCTGACTTTC. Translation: CASTAPEFSGANVLTF.

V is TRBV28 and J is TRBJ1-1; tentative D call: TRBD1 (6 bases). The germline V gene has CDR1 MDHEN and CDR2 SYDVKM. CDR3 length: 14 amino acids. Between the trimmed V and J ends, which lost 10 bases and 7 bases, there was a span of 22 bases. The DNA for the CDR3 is TGTGCCACCAACAGCCCCCGCAGGGGTGGTGAAGCTTTCTTT. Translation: CATNSPRRGGEAFF. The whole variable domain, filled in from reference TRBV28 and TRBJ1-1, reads DVKVTQSSRYLVKRTGEKVFLECVQDMDHENMFWYRQDPGLGLRLIYFSYDVKMKEKGDIPEGYSVSREKKERFSLILESASTNQTSMYLCATNSPRRGGEAFFGQGTRLTVV.

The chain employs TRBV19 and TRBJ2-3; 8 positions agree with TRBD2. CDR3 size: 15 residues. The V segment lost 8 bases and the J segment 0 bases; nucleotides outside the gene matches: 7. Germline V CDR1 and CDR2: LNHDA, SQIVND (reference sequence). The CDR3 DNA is TGTGCCAGTGGTAGAACTAGCGGAAGCACAGATACGCAGTATTTT. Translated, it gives CASGRTSGSTDTQYF.

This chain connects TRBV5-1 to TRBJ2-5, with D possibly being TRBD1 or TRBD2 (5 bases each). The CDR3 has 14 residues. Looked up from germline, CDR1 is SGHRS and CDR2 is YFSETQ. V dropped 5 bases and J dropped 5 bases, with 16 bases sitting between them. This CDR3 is CASRRGAGSETQYF. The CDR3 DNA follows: TGCGCCAGCAGGAGGGGTGCAGGGAGTGAGACCCAGTACTTC. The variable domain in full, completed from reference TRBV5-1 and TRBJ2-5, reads KAGVTQTPRYLIKTRGQQVTLSCSPISGHRSVSWYQQTPGQGLQFLFEYFSETQRNKGNFPGRFSGRQFSNSRSEMNVSTLELGDSALYLCASRRGAGSETQYFGPGTRLLVL.

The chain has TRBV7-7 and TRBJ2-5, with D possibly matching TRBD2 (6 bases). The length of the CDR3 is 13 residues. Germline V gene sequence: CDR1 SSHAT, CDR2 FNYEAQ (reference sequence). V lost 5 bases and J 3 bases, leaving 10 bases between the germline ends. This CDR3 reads CASSPPGEETQYF. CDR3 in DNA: TGTGCCAGCAGCCCTCCGGGGGAAGAGACCCAGTACTTC.

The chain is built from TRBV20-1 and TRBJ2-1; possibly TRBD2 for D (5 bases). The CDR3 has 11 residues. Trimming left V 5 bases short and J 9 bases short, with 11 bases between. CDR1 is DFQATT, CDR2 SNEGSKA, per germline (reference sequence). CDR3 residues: CSAQTGFEQFF. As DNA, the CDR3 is TGCAGTGCTCAGACGGGATTTGAGCAGTTCTTC.

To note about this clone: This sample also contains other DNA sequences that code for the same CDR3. The CDR3 sequence: CASSRRGYGYTF. The CDR3 bases are TGTGCCAGCAGTAGGAGGGGCTATGGCTACACCTTC. The chain links TRBV28 to TRBJ1-2; maybe TRBD1 (5 bases). The length of the CDR3 is 12 residues. Germline V gene data show CDR1 as MDHEN and CDR2 as SYDVKM. Trimming left V 5 bases short and J 4 bases short, with 8 bases between.

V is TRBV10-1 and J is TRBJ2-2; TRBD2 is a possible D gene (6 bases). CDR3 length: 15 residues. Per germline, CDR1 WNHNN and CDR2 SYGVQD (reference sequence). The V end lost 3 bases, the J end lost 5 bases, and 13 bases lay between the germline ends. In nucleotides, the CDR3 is TGCGCCAGCAGTGACTTCCACGGAGGGACCGGGGAGCTGTTTTTT. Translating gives CASSDFHGGTGELFF.

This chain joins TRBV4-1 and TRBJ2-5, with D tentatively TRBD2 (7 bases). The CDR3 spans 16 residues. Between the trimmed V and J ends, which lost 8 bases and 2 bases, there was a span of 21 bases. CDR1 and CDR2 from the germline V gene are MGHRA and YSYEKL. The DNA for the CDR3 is TGCGCCAGCCGACGTTTGGGAGGGGGAAAGCAAGAGACCCAGTACTTC. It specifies CASRRLGGGKQETQYF.

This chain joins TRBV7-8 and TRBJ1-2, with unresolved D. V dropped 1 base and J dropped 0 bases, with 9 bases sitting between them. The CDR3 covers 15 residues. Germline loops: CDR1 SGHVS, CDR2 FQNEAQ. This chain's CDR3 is CASSLGPATNYGYTF. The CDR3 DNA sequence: TGTGCCAGCAGCTTAGGGCCGGCAACTAACTATGGCTACACCTTC.

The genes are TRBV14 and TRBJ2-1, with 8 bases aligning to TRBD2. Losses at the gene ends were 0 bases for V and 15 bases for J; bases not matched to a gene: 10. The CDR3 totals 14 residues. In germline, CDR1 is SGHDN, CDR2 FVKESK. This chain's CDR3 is CASSQDLSSGPVFF. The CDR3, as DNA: TGTGCCAGCAGCCAAGATCTTTCTAGCGGGCCCGTGTTCTTC.

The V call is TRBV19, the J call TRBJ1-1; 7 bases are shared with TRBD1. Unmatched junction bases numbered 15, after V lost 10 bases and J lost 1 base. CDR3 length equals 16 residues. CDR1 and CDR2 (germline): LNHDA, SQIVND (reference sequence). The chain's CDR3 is CATKISPGTENTEAFF. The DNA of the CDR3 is TGTGCCACCAAAATCAGTCCGGGGACAGAGAACACTGAAGCTTTCTTT.

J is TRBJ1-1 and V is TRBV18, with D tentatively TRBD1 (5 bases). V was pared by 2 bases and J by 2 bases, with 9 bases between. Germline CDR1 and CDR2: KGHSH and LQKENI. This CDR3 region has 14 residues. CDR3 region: CASSPTDSNTEAFF. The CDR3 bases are TGTGCCAGCTCACCAACTGACAGCAACACTGAAGCTTTCTTT.

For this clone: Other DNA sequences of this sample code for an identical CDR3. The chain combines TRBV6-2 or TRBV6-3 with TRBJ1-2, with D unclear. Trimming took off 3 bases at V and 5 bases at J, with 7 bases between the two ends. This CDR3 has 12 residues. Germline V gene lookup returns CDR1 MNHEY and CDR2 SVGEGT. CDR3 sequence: CASSYSGYGYTF. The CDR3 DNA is TGTGCCAGCAGTTATTCGGGGTATGGCTACACCTTC.

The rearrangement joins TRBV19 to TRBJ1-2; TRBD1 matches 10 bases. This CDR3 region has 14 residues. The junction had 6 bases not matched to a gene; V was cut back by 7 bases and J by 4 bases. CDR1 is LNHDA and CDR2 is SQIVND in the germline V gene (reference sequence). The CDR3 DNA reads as TGTGCCAGTAAGAGGGACAGGGGAACCTATGGCTACACCTTC. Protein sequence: CASKRDRGTYGYTF.

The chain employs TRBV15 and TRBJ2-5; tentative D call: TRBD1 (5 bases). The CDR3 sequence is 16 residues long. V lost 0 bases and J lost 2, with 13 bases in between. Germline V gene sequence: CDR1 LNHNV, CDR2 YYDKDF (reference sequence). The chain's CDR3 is CATSRDHWAGQETQYF. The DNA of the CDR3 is TGTGCCACCAGCAGAGATCATTGGGCAGGGCAAGAGACCCAGTACTTC.